Listed below are T cell receptor beta chains from one sample, sequenced in a study of T cell clonotyping in hematopoietic cell transplantation. This table comes from immunoSEQ multiplex PCR, and its TCRdb copy is limited to in-frame clones, with some not included. Among nearly 9,500 clones, about 97% were seen once, and the ten largest hold more than 2%. The sample consisted of peripheral blood mononuclear cells, taken 100 days after allogeneic stem cell transplant. The receptors were gathered from a male patient in his sixties or seventies who had an allogeneic stem cell transplant from a related donor, so the T cells may come from the graft donor. Some clones in this sample may be carry-over from other donors' samples. CDR3s include the opening cysteine and the closing phenylalanine or tryptophan. D genes are given only for firm matches. Some rows mark clone size as missing; the rest say once, few, many or name a class of expanded clone.

clone_size,v_call,j_call,d_call,cdr3_aa,cdr3_nt
.,TRBV14,TRBJ2-7,TRBD1,CASSRDRALYEQYF,TGTGCCAGCAGCAGGGACAGGGCGCTCTACGAGCAGTACTTC
.,TRBV7-7,TRBJ1-2,.,CASSPLEGYTF,TGTGCTAGCAGCCCCCTGGAGGGCTACACCTTC
.,TRBV5-6,TRBJ1-6,.,CASSSLMGRTTRDSPLHF,TGTGCCAGCAGCTCACTAATGGGACGTACCACAAGGGATTCACCCCTCCACTTT
.,TRBV5-6,TRBJ2-2,.,CASSYSGELFF,TGTGCCAGCAGCTACAGCGGGGAGCTGTTTTTT
.,TRBV5-8,TRBJ1-5,.,CASSLVDQPQHF,TGTGCCAGCAGCTTGGTAGATCAGCCCCAGCATTTT
.,TRBV9,TRBJ1-4,.,CASSARAASEKLFF,TGTGCCAGCAGCGCCCGGGCAGCGAGTGAAAAACTGTTTTTT
.,TRBV30,TRBJ2-1,.,CAWGRVYNEQFF,TGTGCCTGGGGTAGAGTGTACAATGAGCAGTTCTTC
.,TRBV9,TRBJ1-6,.,CASSPRPGPEKESPLHF,TGTGCCAGCAGCCCCCGTCCCGGGCCGGAGAAGGAATCACCCCTCCACTTT
.,TRBV11-2,TRBJ2-3,TRBD2,CASSRGGYTDTQYF,TGTGCCAGCAGCCGCGGGGGGTACACAGATACGCAGTATTTT
.,TRBV27,TRBJ2-5,TRBD2,CASSLRAPGLAGQETQYF,TGTGCCAGCAGTTTACGAGCGCCGGGACTAGCGGGTCAAGAGACCCAGTACTTC
.,TRBV2,TRBJ1-1,.,CASPGGVSAEAFF,TGTGCCAGCCCGGGCGGCGTCAGTGCTGAAGCTTTCTTT
.,TRBV19,TRBJ1-5,.,CASSIDLFDRRRVNQPQHF,TGTGCCAGTAGTATAGATCTCTTTGACAGGCGTCGGGTCAATCAGCCCCAGCATTTT
.,TRBV5-1,TRBJ2-7,.,CASSGRPWEQYF,TGCGCCAGCAGCGGGCGCCCTTGGGAGCAGTACTTC
once,TRBV6-5,TRBJ2-7,TRBD1,CASSYSPRGLEQYF,TGTGCCAGCAGTTACTCGCCCAGGGGGCTCGAGCAGTACTTC
.,TRBV6-1,TRBJ2-5,TRBD2,CASSEEVGLAGQETQYF,TGTGCCAGCAGTGAAGAAGTCGGACTAGCGGGGCAAGAGACCCAGTACTTC